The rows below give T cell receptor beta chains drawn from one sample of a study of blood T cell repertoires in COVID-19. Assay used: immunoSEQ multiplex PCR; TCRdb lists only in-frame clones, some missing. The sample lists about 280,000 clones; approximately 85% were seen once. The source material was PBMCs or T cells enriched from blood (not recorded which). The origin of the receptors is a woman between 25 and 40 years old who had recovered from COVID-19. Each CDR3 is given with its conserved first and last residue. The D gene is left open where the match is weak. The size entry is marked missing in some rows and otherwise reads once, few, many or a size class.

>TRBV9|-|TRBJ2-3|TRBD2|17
TGTGCCAGCAGCGTAGCCCTCATAGCGGGAGGAGCAGATACGCAGTATTTT
CASSVALIAGGADTQYF
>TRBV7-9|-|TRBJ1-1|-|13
TGTGCCAGCAGCCAAACAAGGAACACTGAAGCTTTCTTT
CASSQTRNTEAFF
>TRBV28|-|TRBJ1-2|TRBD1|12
TGTGCCAGCAGCCAGACAGGGAGGGGCTACACCTTC
CASSQTGRGYTF
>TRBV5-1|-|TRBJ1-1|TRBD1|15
TGCGCCAGCAGCGCCGGACAGGGGACAAACACTGAAGCTTTCTTT
CASSAGQGTNTEAFF
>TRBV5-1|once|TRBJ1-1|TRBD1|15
TGCGCCAGCAGAATGACAGGGGCGTTGAACACTGAAGCTTTCTTT
CASRMTGALNTEAFF
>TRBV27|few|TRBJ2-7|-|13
TGTGCCAGCAGCAGCCTTGAGGGAAGGGAGCAGTACTTC
CASSSLEGREQYF
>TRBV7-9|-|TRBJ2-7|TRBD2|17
TGTGCCAGCAGCTTAGAGGGACTAGCGGGTTTTTTCTACGAGCAGTACTTC
CASSLEGLAGFFYEQYF
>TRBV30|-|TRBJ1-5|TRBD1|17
TGTGCCTGGAGTCTCCCCTCGGGACAGCGTCACAATCAGCCCCAGCATTTT
CAWSLPSGQRHNQPQHF
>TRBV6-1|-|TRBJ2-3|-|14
TGTGCCAGCAGTGAAGTTTCATTTCCAGATACGCAGTATTTT
CASSEVSFPDTQYF
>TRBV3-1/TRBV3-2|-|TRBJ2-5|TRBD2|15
TGTGCCAGCAGCCCTTCTAGCGGGGGGGCGGAGACCCAGTACTTC
CASSPSSGGAETQYF
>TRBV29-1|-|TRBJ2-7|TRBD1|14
TGCAGCGTTGCTTCCGGGACAGGAAGCTACGAGCAGTACTTC
CSVASGTGSYEQYF
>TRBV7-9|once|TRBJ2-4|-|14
TGTGCCAGCAATCTCGGGGGTACCAAAAACATTCAGTACTTC
CASNLGGTKNIQYF
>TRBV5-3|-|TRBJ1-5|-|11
TGTGCCAGAAGCACTGATCAGCCCCAGCATTTT
CARSTDQPQHF
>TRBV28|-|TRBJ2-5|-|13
TGTGCCAGCAGTACCATAATTCGGGAGACCCAGTACTTC
CASSTIIRETQYF
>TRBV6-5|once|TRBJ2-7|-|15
TGTGCCAGCAGTTACGCCAGTGGCACAACGTACGAGCAGTACTTC
CASSYASGTTYEQYF
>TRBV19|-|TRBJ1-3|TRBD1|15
TGTGCCAGTAGTATGACAGGGGGCTCTGGAAACACCATATATTTT
CASSMTGGSGNTIYF
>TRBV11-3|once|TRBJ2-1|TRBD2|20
TGTGCCAGCAGCGAGATGGGACTAGCGGGGGGGGATGTGAAGTACAATGAGCAGTTCTTC
CASSEMGLAGGDVKYNEQFF
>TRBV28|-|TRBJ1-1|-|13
TGTGCCAGCAGTTTACCGGGATACACTGAAGCTTTCTTT
CASSLPGYTEAFF
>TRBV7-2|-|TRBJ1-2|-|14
TGTGCCAGCAGCTTATGGCCAACAAATTATGGCTACACCTTC
CASSLWPTNYGYTF
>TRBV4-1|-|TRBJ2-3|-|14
TGCGCCAGCAGCCAAGATAGAAGCACAGATACGCAGTATTTT
CASSQDRSTDTQYF
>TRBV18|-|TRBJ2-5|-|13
TGTGCCAGCTCACCGCTCGAGAGGGAGACCCAGTACTTC
CASSPLERETQYF
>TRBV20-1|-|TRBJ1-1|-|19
TGCAGTGCTAGTAGGCCCCAAACGGGGGTTTTCGGGATGAACACTGAAGCTTTCTTT
CSASRPQTGVFGMNTEAFF
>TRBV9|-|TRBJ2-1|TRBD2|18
TGTGCCAGCAGCGTAGCGAGTCTGGCTAGCGGGGGTTACAATGAGCAGTTCTTC
CASSVASLASGGYNEQFF
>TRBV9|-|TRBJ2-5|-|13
TGTGCCAGCAGCGTTACGGGAGAAGAGACCCAGTACTTC
CASSVTGEETQYF
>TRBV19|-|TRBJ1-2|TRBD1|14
TGTGCCATCAGACGGACAGGGGGAGAATTTGGCTACACCTTC
CAIRRTGGEFGYTF
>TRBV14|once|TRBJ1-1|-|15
TGTGCCAGCAGCCGTAGGGAGGCCCGAGGCACTGAAGCTTTCTTT
CASSRREARGTEAFF
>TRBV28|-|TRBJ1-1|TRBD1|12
TGTGCCAGCAGTCCTCCGGGACAGGGGGCTTTCTTT
CASSPPGQGAFF
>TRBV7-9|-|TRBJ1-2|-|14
TGTGCCAGCAGCTCAAACCCAGGGTGGGATGGCTACACCTTC
CASSSNPGWDGYTF
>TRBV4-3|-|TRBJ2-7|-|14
TGCGCCAGCAGCGAGCGAGGAAGGTCCTACGAGCAGTACTTC
CASSERGRSYEQYF
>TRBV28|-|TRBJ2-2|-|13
TGTGCCAGCAGTTTACGCGGCGCCGGGGAGCTGTTTTTT
CASSLRGAGELFF
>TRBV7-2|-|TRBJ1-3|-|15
TGTGCCAGCAGCTTAGGGTTAGGGGTTGGAAACACCATATATTTT
CASSLGLGVGNTIYF
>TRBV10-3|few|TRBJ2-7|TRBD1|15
TGTGCCATCAGGCCCGGGACAGGGAGCTCCTACGAGCAGTACTTC
CAIRPGTGSSYEQYF
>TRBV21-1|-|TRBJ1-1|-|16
TGTGCCAGCAGCAAAGAAGAGGACAGGGGGAACACTGAAGCTTTCTTT
CASSKEEDRGNTEAFF
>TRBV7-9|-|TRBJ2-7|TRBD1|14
TGTGCCAGCACCAGACAGGGGTGGCTCTACGAGCAGTACTTC
CASTRQGWLYEQYF
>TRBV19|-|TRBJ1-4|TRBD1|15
TGTGCCAGTAGGACAGGGGGTGTAACTAATGAAAAACTGTTTTTT
CASRTGGVTNEKLFF
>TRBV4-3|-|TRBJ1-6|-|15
TGCGCCAGCAGCCAAGATAGCCACCCTAATTCACCCCTCCACTTT
CASSQDSHPNSPLHF
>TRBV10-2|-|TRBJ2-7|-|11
TGCGCCAGCAGTGATTTTGAGGAGCAGTACTTC
CASSDFEEQYF
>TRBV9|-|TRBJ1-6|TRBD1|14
TGTGCCAGCAGCGCGGGACAGGCGAATTCACCCCTCCACTTT
CASSAGQANSPLHF
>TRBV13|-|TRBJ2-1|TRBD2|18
TGTGCCAGCAGCGCGCGCCCGGGGCGGCGGGAGGTCTACAATGAGCAGTTCTTC
CASSARPGRREVYNEQFF
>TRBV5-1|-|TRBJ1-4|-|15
TGCGCCAGCAGCCCGAACCCCGACCCGGGAGAAAAACTGTTTTTT
CASSPNPDPGEKLFF
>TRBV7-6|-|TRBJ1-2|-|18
TGTGCCAGCAGCTTAGTAGGTTTGGGCAGATCAGGTGACTATGGCTACACCTTC
CASSLVGLGRSGDYGYTF
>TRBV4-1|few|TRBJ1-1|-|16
TGCGCCAGCAGCCAAGCCTTTGACAGTTGGATGACTGAAGCTTTCTTT
CASSQAFDSWMTEAFF
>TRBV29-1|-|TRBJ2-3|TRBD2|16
TGCAGCGTGGCGAGGGGACTAGCGGGCGGAGCAGATACGCAGTATTTT
CSVARGLAGGADTQYF
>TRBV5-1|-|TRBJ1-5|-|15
TGCGCCAGCAGCTTTACCGGTGATAGCAATCAGCCCCAGCATTTT
CASSFTGDSNQPQHF
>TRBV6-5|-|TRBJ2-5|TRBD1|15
TGTGCCAGCAAGCACCGGGACAGGGGTCGAGAGACCCAGTACTTC
CASKHRDRGRETQYF
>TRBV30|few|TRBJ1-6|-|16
TGTGCCTGGAGGTTGGGTGGGACTTCTACTAATTCACCCCTCCACTTT
CAWRLGGTSTNSPLHF
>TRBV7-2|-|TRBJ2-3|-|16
TGTGCCAGCAGCTTAGTTGCGGGGCGCGGCACAGATACGCAGTATTTT
CASSLVAGRGTDTQYF
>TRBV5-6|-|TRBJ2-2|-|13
TGTGCCAGCAGCCCGCGCGGAGACGGGGAGCTGTTTTTT
CASSPRGDGELFF
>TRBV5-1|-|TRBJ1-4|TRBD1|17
TGCGCCAGCAGCTTGGTACCTCGGGGACAGGGAAATGAAAAACTGTTTTTT
CASSLVPRGQGNEKLFF